A single sample is the source of the 5 T cell receptor beta chains below, sequenced in a study of beta chain features in type 1 diabetes (dated by TCRdb to 2016 to 2019). Libraries were constructed by the immunoSEQ multiplex PCR assay. The High Capacity cDNA Reverse Transcription Kit was used to reverse transcribe all of the isolated RNA, meaning that expressed TCRB transcripts were what got sequenced. The table was pulled from immuneACCESS by TCRdb, which kept in-frame rearrangements only. Such tables lose some clones; where checked, under half of the loss comes from unresolved V genes, and the rest has no known cause. The sample yields 120,000 to 150,000 clones; under 60% were counted once. The ten largest make up roughly 0.43% of the sample. Source material: Tregs from blood. Explained via the paper, the cell subset or site label denotes: regulatory CD4+ T cells. These receptors were obtained from a man aged 18-30 years in good health.

The rearrangement links TRBV5-1 to TRBJ2-4; 7 bases are a match to TRBD1. With V trimmed by 2 bases and J by 8 bases, 10 bases remained unmatched. This CDR3 contains 15 residues. The germline gives CDR1 SGHRS, CDR2 YFSETQ. The CDR3 region has the DNA TGCGCCAGCAGCTTAACTTCAGGACAGGTGGACATTCAGTACTTC. It specifies CASSLTSGQVDIQYF.

CDR3 coding DNA: TGCGCCAGCAGCTTGGACTGGACCGGGGAGCTGTTTTTT. Residues: CASSLDWTGELFF. This chain links TRBV5-1 with TRBJ2-2; D is undetermined. The CDR3 has 13 amino acids. Trimming stripped 0 bases from V and 5 bases from J, with 5 bases between. CDR1 and CDR2 from the germline V gene are SGHRS and YFSETQ. The full variable domain, its missing parts supplied by reference TRBV5-1 and TRBJ2-2, is KAGVTQTPRYLIKTRGQQVTLSCSPISGHRSVSWYQQTPGQGLQFLFEYFSETQRNKGNFPGRFSGRQFSNSRSEMNVSTLELGDSALYLCASSLDWTGELFFGEGSRLTVL.

Only one count was recorded for this clone. This chain uses TRBV2 with TRBJ1-5; D possibly corresponds to TRBD1 (6 bases). The CDR3 totals 15 residues. V dropped 6 bases and J dropped 4 bases, with 16 bases sitting between them. CDR1 is SNHLY, CDR2 FYNNEI, per germline. The CDR3 reads CASSGGQLENQPQHF. CDR3 in DNA: TGTGCCAGCAGCGGTGGACAGTTGGAAAATCAGCCCCAGCATTTT.

In this sample, this clone turned up a few times. This chain uses TRBV6-5 with TRBJ1-3, with D maybe TRBD1 (6 bases). In germline, CDR1 is MNHEY, CDR2 SVGAGI. The CDR3 is 15 amino acids. Between the trimmed V and J ends, which lost 5 bases and 2 bases, there was a span of 13 bases. The CDR3 reads CASSPTTGPGNTIYF. CDR3 DNA: TGTGCCAGCAGTCCTACGACAGGACCTGGAAACACCATATATTTT.

This chain joins TRBV6-1 and TRBJ1-2; D perhaps matches TRBD1 (6 bases). Germline V gives CDR1 MNHNS, CDR2 SASEGT. Trimming took off 2 bases at V and 2 bases at J, with 12 bases between the two ends. The CDR3 spans 15 residues. The CDR3 region is CASSENRATNYGYTF. DNA for the CDR3: TGTGCCAGCAGTGAAAACAGGGCTACCAACTATGGCTACACCTTC.